One T cell receptor (beta chain) is described in this entry. Its cognate antigen is unknown. RNA transcripts yielded amplified TCR beta CDR3 regions. During a first-round RT-PCR of the TCR CDR3, the HTBI primer set was used. MiXCR was run by TCRdb on the multiplex PCR reads, yielding one entry per CDR3 protein. This sample has around 350,000 distinct CDR3 sequences, with roughly 25% found just once. The record originates from a study of T cells in Graves' hyperthyroidism and ophthalmopathy. Study findings and constraints: Ophthalmopathy was separated from stable hyperthyroidism by a 13 V-J model.

Using more than 8 ml of fresh peripheral blood, PBMCs were prepared. CDR1 and CDR2 (germline): SEHNR, FQNEAQ (reference sequence). With 5 bases clipped from V and 2 bases from J, the junction kept 6 bases outside the gene matches. CDR3 length equals 15 residues. This chain uses TRBV7-9 with TRBJ2-7; TRBD1 matches at 10 bases. Source material: blood. The TCR originated in a man in his fifties or sixties with Graves' hyperthyroidism. In DNA, the CDR3 is TGTGCCAGCAGCCAGAAAGGGACAGGGGCCTACGAGCAGTACTTC. This translates into CASSQKGTGAYEQYF.